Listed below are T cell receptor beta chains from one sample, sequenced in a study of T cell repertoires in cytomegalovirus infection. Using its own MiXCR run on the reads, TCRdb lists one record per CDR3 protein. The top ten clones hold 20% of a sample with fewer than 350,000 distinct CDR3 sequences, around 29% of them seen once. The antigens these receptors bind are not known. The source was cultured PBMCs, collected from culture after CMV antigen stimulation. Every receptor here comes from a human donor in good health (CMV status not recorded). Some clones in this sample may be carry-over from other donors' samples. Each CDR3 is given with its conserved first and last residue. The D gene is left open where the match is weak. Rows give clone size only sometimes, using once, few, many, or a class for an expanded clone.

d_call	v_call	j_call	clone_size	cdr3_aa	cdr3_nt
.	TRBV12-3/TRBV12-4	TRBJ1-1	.	CASSFGVRYSEAFF	TGTGCCAGCAGTTTTGGTGTACGGTACTCCGAAGCTTTCTTT
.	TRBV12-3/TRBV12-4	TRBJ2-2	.	CASPKPGTLTGELFF	TGTGCCAGCCCAAAGCCCGGGACCCTCACCGGGGAGCTGTTTTTT
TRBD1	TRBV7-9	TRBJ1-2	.	CASSHHRDRVSYTF	TGTGCCAGCAGCCACCACCGGGACAGGGTGAGCTACACCTTC
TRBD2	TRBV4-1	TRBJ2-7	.	CASSQEWTSGSYEQYF	TGCGCCAGCAGCCAAGAGTGGACTAGCGGGAGTTACGAGCAGTACTTC
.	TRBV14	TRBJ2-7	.	CASSQEDIISYEQYF	TGTGCCAGCAGCCAAGAGGACATAATCTCCTACGAGCAGTACTTC
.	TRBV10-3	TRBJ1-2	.	CAISESYSGANYGYTF	TGTGCCATCAGTGAGTCCTACAGCGGAGCTAACTATGGCTACACCTTC
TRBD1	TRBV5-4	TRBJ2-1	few	CASSLPGQTDNEQFF	TGTGCCAGCAGCTTACCGGGACAGACCGACAATGAGCAGTTCTTC
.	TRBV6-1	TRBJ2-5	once	CASSGQSLETQYF	TGTGCCAGCAGTGGACAGTCGCTGGAGACCCAGTACTTC
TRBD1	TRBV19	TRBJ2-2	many	CASSRQGNTGELFF	TGTGCCAGTTCCAGACAGGGGAACACCGGGGAGCTGTTTTTT
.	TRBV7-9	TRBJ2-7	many	CASSSTGVFAYEQYF	TGTGCCAGCAGCTCGACAGGAGTCTTCGCCTACGAGCAGTACTTC
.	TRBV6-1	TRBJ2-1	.	CASNSGNRLTYNEQFF	TGTGCCAGCAACTCGGGAAACAGGCTGACCTACAATGAGCAGTTCTTC
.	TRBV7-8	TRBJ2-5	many	CASSLGRVPKGTQYF	TGTGCCAGCAGCTTAGGGCGGGTACCCAAGGGGACCCAGTACTTC
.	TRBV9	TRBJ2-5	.	CASSPRQTPQETQYF	TGTGCCAGCAGCCCGCGACAGACTCCCCAAGAGACCCAGTACTTC
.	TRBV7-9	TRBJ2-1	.	CASEARDEQFF	TGTGCCAGCGAGGCGCGCGATGAGCAGTTCTTC
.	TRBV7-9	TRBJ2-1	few	CASSPPSEFSYNEQFF	TGTGCCAGCAGCCCTCCCTCGGAGTTCTCCTACAATGAGCAGTTCTTC
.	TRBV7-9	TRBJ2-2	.	CASSLALGPANTGELFF	TGTGCCAGCAGCTTAGCCCTGGGACCAGCGAACACCGGGGAGCTGTTTTTT
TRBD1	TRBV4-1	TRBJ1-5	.	CASSQEWDRDRFLYQPQHF	TGCGCCAGCAGCCAAGAGTGGGACAGGGACAGATTCCTTTATCAGCCCCAGCATTTT
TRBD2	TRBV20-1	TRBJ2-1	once	CSAREASGRPNSRVQFF	TGCAGTGCTAGGGAGGCTAGCGGGAGGCCTAATTCTCGGGTGCAGTTCTTC
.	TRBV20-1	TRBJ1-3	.	CSAIPSGFSGNTIYF	TGCAGTGCTATACCGTCTGGGTTCTCTGGAAACACCATATATTTT
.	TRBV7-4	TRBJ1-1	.	CASSPPGLHEAFF	TGTGCCAGCAGCCCGCCGGGTCTACATGAAGCTTTCTTT
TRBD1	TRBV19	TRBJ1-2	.	CASTSQGRSGYTF	TGTGCCAGTACCTCACAGGGGCGGAGTGGCTACACCTTC
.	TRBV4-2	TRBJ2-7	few	CASSQVFGGEIPYEQYF	TGTGCCAGCAGCCAAGTTTTCGGCGGGGAGATTCCGTACGAGCAGTACTTC
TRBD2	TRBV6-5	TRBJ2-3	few	CASSPRREGSDTQYF	TGTGCCAGCAGCCCCAGGAGGGAGGGCTCAGATACGCAGTATTTT